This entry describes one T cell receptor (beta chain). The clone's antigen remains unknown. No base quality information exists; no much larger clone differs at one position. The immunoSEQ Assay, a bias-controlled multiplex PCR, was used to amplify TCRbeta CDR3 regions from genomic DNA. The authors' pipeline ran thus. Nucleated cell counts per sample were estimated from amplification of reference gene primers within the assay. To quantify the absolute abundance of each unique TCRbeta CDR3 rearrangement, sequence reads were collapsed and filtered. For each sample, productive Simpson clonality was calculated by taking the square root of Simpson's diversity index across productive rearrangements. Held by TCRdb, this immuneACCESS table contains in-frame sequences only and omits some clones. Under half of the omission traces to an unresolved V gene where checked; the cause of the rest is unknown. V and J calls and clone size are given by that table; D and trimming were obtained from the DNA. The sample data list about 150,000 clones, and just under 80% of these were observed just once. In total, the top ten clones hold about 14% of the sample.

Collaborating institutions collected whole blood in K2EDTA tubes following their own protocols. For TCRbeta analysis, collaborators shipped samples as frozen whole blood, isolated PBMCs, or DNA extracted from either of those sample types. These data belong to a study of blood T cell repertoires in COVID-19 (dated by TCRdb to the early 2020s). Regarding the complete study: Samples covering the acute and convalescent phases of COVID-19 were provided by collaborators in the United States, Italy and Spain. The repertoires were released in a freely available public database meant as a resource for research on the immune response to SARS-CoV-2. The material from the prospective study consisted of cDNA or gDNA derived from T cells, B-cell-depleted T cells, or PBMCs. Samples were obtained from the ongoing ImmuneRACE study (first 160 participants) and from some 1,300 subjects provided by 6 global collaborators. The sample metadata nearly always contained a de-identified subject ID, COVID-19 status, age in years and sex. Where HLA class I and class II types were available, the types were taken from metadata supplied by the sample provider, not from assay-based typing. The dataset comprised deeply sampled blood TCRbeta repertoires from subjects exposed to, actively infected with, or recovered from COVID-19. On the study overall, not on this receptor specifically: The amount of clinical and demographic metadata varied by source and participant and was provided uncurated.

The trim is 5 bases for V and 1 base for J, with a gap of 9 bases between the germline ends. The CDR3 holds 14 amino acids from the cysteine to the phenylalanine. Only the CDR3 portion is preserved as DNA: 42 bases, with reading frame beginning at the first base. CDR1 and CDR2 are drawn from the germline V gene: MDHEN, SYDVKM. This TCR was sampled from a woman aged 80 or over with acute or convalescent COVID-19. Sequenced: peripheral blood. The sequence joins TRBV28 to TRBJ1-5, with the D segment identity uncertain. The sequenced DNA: TGTGCCAGCAGTCGGGAGGTAAGCAATCAGCCCCAGCATTTT. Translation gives CASSREVSNQPQHF.